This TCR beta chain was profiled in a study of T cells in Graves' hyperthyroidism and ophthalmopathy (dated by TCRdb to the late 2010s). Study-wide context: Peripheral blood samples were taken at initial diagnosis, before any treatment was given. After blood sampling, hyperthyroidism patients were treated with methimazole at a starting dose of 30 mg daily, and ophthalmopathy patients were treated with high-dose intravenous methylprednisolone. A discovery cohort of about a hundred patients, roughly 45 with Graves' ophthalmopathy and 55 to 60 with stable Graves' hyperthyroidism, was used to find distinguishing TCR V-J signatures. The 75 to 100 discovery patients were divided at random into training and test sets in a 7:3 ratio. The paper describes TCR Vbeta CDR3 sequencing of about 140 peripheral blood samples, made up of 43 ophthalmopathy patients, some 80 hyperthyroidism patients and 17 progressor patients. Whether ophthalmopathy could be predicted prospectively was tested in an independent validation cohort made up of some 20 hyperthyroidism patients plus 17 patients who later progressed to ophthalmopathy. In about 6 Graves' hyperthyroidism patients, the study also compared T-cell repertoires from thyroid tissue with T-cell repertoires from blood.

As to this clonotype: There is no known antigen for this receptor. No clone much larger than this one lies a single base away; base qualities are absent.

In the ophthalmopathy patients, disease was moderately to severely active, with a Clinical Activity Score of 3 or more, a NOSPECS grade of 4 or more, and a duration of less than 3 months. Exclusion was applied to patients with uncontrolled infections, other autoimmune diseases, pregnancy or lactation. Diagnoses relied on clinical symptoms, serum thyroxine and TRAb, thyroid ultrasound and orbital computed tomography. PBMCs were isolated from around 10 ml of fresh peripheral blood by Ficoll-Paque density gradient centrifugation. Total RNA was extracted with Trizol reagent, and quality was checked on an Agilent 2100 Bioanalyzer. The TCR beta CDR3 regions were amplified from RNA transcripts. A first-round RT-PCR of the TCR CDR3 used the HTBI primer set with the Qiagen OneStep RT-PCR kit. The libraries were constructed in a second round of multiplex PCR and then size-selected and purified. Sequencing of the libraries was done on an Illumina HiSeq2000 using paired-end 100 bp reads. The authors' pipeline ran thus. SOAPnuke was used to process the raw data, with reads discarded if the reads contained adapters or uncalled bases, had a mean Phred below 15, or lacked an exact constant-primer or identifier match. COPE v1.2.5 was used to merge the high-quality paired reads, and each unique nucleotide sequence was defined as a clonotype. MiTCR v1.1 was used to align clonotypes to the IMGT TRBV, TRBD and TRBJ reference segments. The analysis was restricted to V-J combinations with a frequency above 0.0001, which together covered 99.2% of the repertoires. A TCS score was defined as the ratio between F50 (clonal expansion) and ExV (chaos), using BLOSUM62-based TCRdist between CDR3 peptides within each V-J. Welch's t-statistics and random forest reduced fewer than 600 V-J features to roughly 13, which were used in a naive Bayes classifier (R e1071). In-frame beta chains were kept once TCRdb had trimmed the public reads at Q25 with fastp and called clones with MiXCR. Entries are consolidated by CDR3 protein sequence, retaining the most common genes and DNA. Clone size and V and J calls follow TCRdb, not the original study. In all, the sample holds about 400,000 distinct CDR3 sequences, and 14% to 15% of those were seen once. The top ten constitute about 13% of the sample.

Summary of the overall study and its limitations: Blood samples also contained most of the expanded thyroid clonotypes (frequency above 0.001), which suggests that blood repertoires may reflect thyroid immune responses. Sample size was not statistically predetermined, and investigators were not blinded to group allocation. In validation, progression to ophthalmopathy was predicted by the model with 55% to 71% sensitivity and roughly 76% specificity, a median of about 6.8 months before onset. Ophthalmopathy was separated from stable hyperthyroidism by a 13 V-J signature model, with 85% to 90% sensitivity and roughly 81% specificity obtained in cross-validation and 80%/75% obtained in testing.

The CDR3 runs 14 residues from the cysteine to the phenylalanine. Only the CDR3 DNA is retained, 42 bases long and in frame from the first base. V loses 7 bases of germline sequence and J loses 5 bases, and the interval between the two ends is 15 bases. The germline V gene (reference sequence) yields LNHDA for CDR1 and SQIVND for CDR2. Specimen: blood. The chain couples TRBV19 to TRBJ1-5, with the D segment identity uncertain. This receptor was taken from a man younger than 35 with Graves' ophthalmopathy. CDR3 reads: CASTAGLRDQPQHF. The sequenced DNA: TGTGCCAGTACCGCGGGCTTGCGGGATCAGCCCCAGCATTTT.